This paragraph covers one T cell receptor beta chain sequence. As yet, its antigen is unknown. The CDR3 loop spans 15 amino acids. Germline-derived CDR1 and CDR2 are MNHEY and SVGAGI. Trimming shortened V by 5 bases and J by 1 base, and 14 bases separated the two germline ends. The data belong to a study of T cell responses to AZD1222 COVID-19 vaccine. Sequenced by immunoSEQ multiplex PCR; TCRdb stores in-frame clones only, minus some. The table shows tens of thousands of clones, with around 87% occurring only once. Study results and limitations: The reported proportion of spike-specific TCRs targeting unmutated variant regions was nearly half. Breadth and depth of Spike-specific TCRs rose after two AZD1222 doses.

The chain combines TRBV6-5 with TRBJ1-1, with D tentatively TRBD1 (6 bases). The clonotype comes from an adult in good health. The starting material was peripheral blood, obtained on day 0 of AZD1222 vaccination. For the CDR3, the DNA is TGTGCCAGCAGTCAGGTGACAGGACCGAACACTGAAGCTTTCTTT. Residues: CASSQVTGPNTEAFF.